This T cell receptor beta chain derives from a study of T cells after yellow fever vaccination. This clonotype was seen a single time. A much larger clone differs by one base, so this may be a read error. TCRdb reprocessed the 5' RACE reads via MiXCR and lists one record per CDR3 protein. Among 350,000 to 450,000 distinct CDR3 sequences, around 6.5% were seen once, and the ten largest hold roughly 15%. This clonotype originated in a man aged 30 to 39 who received the YFV17D yellow fever vaccine. Sequenced here: PBMCs, sampled 5 days after the yellow fever booster vaccination.

The CDR3 sequence: CATSLSLSGENEQYF. CDR3 in DNA: TGCGCCACCAGCTTGAGTCTTAGCGGGGAGAACGAGCAGTACTTC. This chain connects TRBV5-1 to TRBJ2-7; 8 nucleotides align to TRBD2. The CDR3 is 15 residues long. Per the germline V gene, CDR1 is SGHRS and CDR2 is YFSETQ.